A single sample gave rise to the 14 T cell receptor beta chains below, sequenced in a study of cytomegalovirus exposure and HLA in healthy donors. Primers included in the PCR were 60 Vbeta and 13 Jbeta primers. Sequenced by immunoSEQ multiplex PCR; TCRdb stores in-frame clones only, minus some. The table has some 67,000 clones, 80% to 90% seen once; the top ten hold 2.5% to 3%. Sequences were obtained from PBMCs. The source of these receptors is a woman under 40 in good health and CMV-seronegative.

V and J are TRBV11-3 and TRBJ1-2; 9 bases align to TRBD1. Per the germline V gene, CDR1 is SGHNT and CDR2 is YENEEA. This CDR3 has 15 residues. Trimming at V came to 1 base and at J to 5 bases, leaving 5 bases not matched to a gene. The CDR3 loop is CASSLAGGQGYGYTF. The CDR3 DNA follows: TGTGCCAGCAGCTTAGCGGGGGGACAGGGATATGGCTACACCTTC.

The rearrangement joins TRBV19 to TRBJ2-7; possible D gene TRBD1, 6 bases. The CDR3 consists of 14 residues. Germline CDR1 LNHDA, CDR2 SQIVND (reference sequence). The V gene lost 2 bases and the J gene lost 0 bases, with 8 bases spanning the gap. CDR3 DNA sequence: TGTGCCAGTAGTATAACAGGGAGCTCCTACGAGCAGTACTTC. Its translation is CASSITGSSYEQYF.

The chain is built from TRBV5-1 and TRBJ2-2, with 8 bases aligning to TRBD1. V lost 4 bases and J lost 4; bases outside the gene matches: 6. This CDR3 comprises 15 residues. The germline V gene has CDR1 SGHRS and CDR2 YFSETQ. The CDR3 DNA reads as TGCGCCAGCAGCCCCACCGGGACAGGCACCGGGGAGCTGTTTTTT. Translating gives CASSPTGTGTGELFF.

The DNA of the CDR3 is TGTGCCTGGAGGACTAGCGGGGTAGCCACAGATACGCAGTATTTT. It codes for CAWRTSGVATDTQYF. This sequence joins TRBV30 and TRBJ2-3, with 11 bases aligning to TRBD2. The CDR3 totals 15 residues. V shed 3 bases and J 2 bases; nucleotides not matched to a gene: 4. Germline CDR1 and CDR2: GTSNPN and SVGIG (reference sequence). The full variable domain, in which reference TRBV30 and TRBJ2-3 provide the parts outside the CDR3, is SQTIHQWPATLVQPVGSPLSLECTVEGTSNPNLYWYRQAAGRGLQLLFYSVGIGQISSEVPQNLSASRPQDRQFILSSKKLLLSDSGFYLCAWRTSGVATDTQYFGPGTRLTVL.

The table lists this clone with a few counts. The rearrangement uses TRBV19 and TRBJ2-3; a possible D gene is TRBD1 (6 bases). Trimming took 3 bases from V and 5 from J, leaving 24 bases between them. CDR1 LNHDA and CDR2 SQIVND come from the germline V gene (reference sequence). This CDR3 spans 18 amino acids. CDR3 DNA sequence: TGTGCCAGTAGTATCTATCCCCTCCAACAGGGTTGGGGAGATACGCAGTATTTT. Protein: CASSIYPLQQGWGDTQYF.

The chain employs TRBV4-3 and TRBJ2-7, with a tentative D call TRBD2 (6 bases). Germline assignment: CDR1 LGHNA and CDR2 YSLEER. V shed 3 bases and J shed 6 bases, with 9 bases lying between them. CDR3 length: 12 amino acids. The DNA of the CDR3 is TGCGCCAGCAGCCACGGAGGGCGCGAGCAGTACTTC. Protein: CASSHGGREQYF.

The CDR3 sequence is CASSDPGQGHEKLFF. The CDR3 DNA sequence: TGTGCCAGCAGTGACCCGGGACAGGGACATGAAAAACTGTTTTTT. The rearrangement links TRBV6-6 to TRBJ1-4; 9 bases are a match to TRBD1. The germline CDR1 and CDR2 sequences are MNHNY and SVGAGI (reference sequence). Trimming at V came to 5 bases and at J to 6 bases, leaving 7 bases not matched to a gene. The CDR3 sequence is 15 residues long.

The sample holds one count of this clone. The J gene is TRBJ1-4, the V gene TRBV11-2; 11 bases are a match to TRBD1. Unmatched junction bases numbered 10, after V lost 5 bases and J lost 5 bases. Germline CDR1 is SGHAT and CDR2 is FQNNGV. This CDR3 spans 17 amino acids. CDR3 protein: CASSAGTGGFLNEKLFF. The CDR3 nucleotides read TGTGCCAGCAGCGCCGGGACAGGGGGGTTCCTGAATGAAAAACTGTTTTTT.

The V call is TRBV10-3, the J call TRBJ1-2; the D gene is possibly TRBD1 (5 bases). Trimming took 11 bases from V and 1 from J, leaving 26 bases between them. Germline V lookup: CDR1 ENHRY, CDR2 SYGVKD. The CDR3 runs to 17 residues. The CDR3 DNA reads TGTGCCTCCACTGTCCGGGACGGGAGATACAATAACTATGGCTACACCTTC. It translates to CASTVRDGRYNNYGYTF.

This clone was seen only a few times. V gene TRBV19 combines with J gene TRBJ2-7; the match to TRBD1 covers 9 bases. The CDR3 runs to 15 residues. Germline CDR1 and CDR2: LNHDA and SQIVND (reference sequence). With V trimmed by 3 bases and J by 4 bases, 7 bases remained unmatched. The CDR3 DNA sequence: TGTGCCAGTAGTATGGGGACAGGGTGGGCGTACGAGCAGTACTTC. Residues: CASSMGTGWAYEQYF.

This chain uses TRBV30 with TRBJ2-5, with TRBD2 identical over 14 bases. The germline gives CDR1 GTSNPN, CDR2 SVGIG (reference sequence). J was trimmed by 3 bases and V by 3 bases; bases with no gene match: 9. The CDR3 contains 17 residues. The CDR3, as DNA: TGTGCCTGGAGCAGAGACCGGACTAGCGGGGGGAAAGAGACCCAGTACTTC. This gives the protein CAWSRDRTSGGKETQYF.

The chain has TRBV4-1 and TRBJ2-3, with D maybe TRBD1 (5 bases). The CDR3 contains 14 residues. Germline CDR1 is MGHRA and CDR2 is YSYEKL. Trimming cost V 1 base and J 3 bases, with 8 bases left between them. In DNA form, the CDR3 reads TGCGCCAGCAGCCAAGCTCAGGGAACAGATACGCAGTATTTT. Protein product: CASSQAQGTDTQYF.

The chain recombines TRBV27 with TRBJ2-7; perhaps TRBD2 as D (6 bases). CDR1 is MNHEY and CDR2 is SMNVEV in the germline V gene (reference sequence). This CDR3 spans 15 amino acids. V lost 4 bases and J lost 2, with 15 bases in between. CDR3 in amino acids: CASSSDPWGAYEQYF. The CDR3 nucleotides are TGTGCCAGCAGTTCCGACCCTTGGGGGGCCTACGAGCAGTACTTC.

As to this clone: Other DNA sequences in the sample encode the same CDR3. CDR3 nucleotides: TGCAGTGCTAGACGAGAGACCCAGTACTTC. This gives the protein CSARRETQYF. The chain couples TRBV20-1 to TRBJ2-5, with no clear D. CDR3 size: 10 residues. Germline values: CDR1 DFQATT, CDR2 SNEGSKA (reference sequence). V lost 2 bases, J lost 4 bases, and 2 bases lay in between.